Detailed here is one T cell receptor beta chain. This study enrolled people aged about 18 to 100 from around 26 US geographic areas. Per the germline V gene, CDR1 is SGHRS and CDR2 is YFSETQ. This CDR3 contains 13 residues. V shed 4 bases and J 3 bases; nucleotides not matched to a gene: 3. This specimen belongs to a study of blood T cell repertoires in COVID-19. Sequencing was performed with immunoSEQ multiplex PCR; in TCRdb, only in-frame clones are kept and a portion is missing. This table holds approximately 300,000 clones, more than 90% found once. Sequencing was done on a sample of PBMCs or T cells enriched from blood (not recorded which). This clonotype originated in a woman in her thirties who had been exposed to COVID-19. The genes are TRBV5-1 and TRBJ1-2, with 7 bases that match TRBD1. The CDR3 region has the DNA TGCGCCAGCAGCGTCACAGGGGACTATGGCTACACCTTC. This gives the protein CASSVTGDYGYTF.